Following are 31 T cell receptor beta chains from one sample sequenced in a study of T cell repertoires in cytomegalovirus infection. MiXCR was run by TCRdb on the reads, yielding one entry per CDR3 protein. The sample shows around 230,000 distinct CDR3 sequences, approximately 7% of them seen only once. Sequenced material: PBMCs. These receptors came from a human donor in good health (CMV status not recorded). Some clones in this sample may be carry-over from other donors' samples.

In its sample, this clonotype was seen a few times. The J gene is TRBJ1-2, the V gene TRBV9; D unresolved. The CDR3 extends over 15 amino acids. Per germline, CDR1 SGDLS and CDR2 YYNGEE. With 1 base removed from V and 2 bases from J, the gap between germline ends came to 12 bases. This CDR3 reads CASSVRSVPNYGYTF. The CDR3 nucleotides are TGTGCCAGCAGCGTAAGGTCCGTTCCAAACTATGGCTACACCTTC.

This clonotype was observed many times. This chain uses TRBV20-1 with TRBJ2-2; 7 nucleotides match TRBD1. CDR3 length: 15 residues. Trimming took 0 bases from V and 7 from J; bases not matched to a gene: 8. CDR1 and CDR2 (germline): DFQATT, SNEGSKA (reference sequence). This chain's CDR3 is CSARDTTGRNGELFF. Written as DNA, the CDR3 is TGCAGTGCTAGAGATACGACAGGGCGGAACGGGGAGCTGTTTTTT.

This clonotype was seen a few times. The chain joins TRBV15 to TRBJ2-3; the D gene could be TRBD1 or TRBD2 (5 bases each). Trimming took 1 base from V and 6 from J, leaving 11 bases between them. The CDR3 covers 14 residues. The germline V gene has CDR1 LNHNV and CDR2 YYDKDF (reference sequence). The CDR3 region has the DNA TGTGCCACCAGCAGAGGGGGGACGAAGGATACGCAGTATTTT. Protein product: CATSRGGTKDTQYF.

The genes are TRBV11-2 and TRBJ2-1; D is unclear. CDR3 size: 13 residues. In germline, CDR1 is SGHAT, CDR2 FQNNGV. The germline V and J ends were trimmed by 2 bases and 3 bases, with 5 bases remaining between them. CDR3 DNA sequence: TGTGCCAGCAGCTTAATCGTCTACAATGAGCAGTTCTTC. It yields the protein CASSLIVYNEQFF.

Ten or more counts support this clonotype. The chain uses TRBV6-1 and TRBJ2-2; 9 bases fit TRBD1. This CDR3 spans 13 amino acids. Germline loops: CDR1 MNHNS, CDR2 SASEGT. The junction had 1 base not matched to a gene; V was cut back by 10 bases and J by 1 base. The chain's CDR3 is CATGQGNTGELFF. The CDR3 nucleotides are TGTGCCACGGGACAGGGGAACACCGGGGAGCTGTTTTTT.

This clonotype was recorded many times. CDR3 protein: CASRSGLAGTGELFF. CDR3 sequence (DNA): TGTGCCAGCAGGTCGGGACTAGCGGGCACCGGGGAGCTGTTTTTT. V gene TRBV5-3 combines with J gene TRBJ2-2; 12 bases match TRBD2. TRBV5-3 is annotated as an ORF whose role is uncertain. V lost 8 bases and J lost 4; bases outside the gene matches: 6. The length of the CDR3 is 15 residues.

This clonotype was observed many times. Written as DNA, the CDR3 is TGCAGTGCGGTCACAGATACGCAGTATTTT. Protein product: CSAVTDTQYF. The chain recombines TRBV20-1 with TRBJ2-3; no definite D call. V gave up 6 bases and J gave up 2 bases, with 3 bases separating them. This CDR3 region has 10 residues. The germline CDR1 and CDR2 sequences are DFQATT and SNEGSKA (reference sequence).

Many counts were recorded for this clonotype. The rearrangement uses TRBV10-2 and TRBJ1-5; 9 bases map to TRBD1. V lost 8 bases and J lost 6; bases outside the gene matches: 5. In germline, CDR1 is WSHSY, CDR2 SAAADI. This CDR3 has 13 amino acids. The CDR3, as DNA: TGCGCCAGCTGGGACAGGGTAGGTCAGCCCCAGCATTTT. Translating it yields CASWDRVGQPQHF.

In its sample, this clonotype was seen many times. The chain has TRBV6-2 or TRBV6-3 and TRBJ2-2, with 7 bases lining up with TRBD2. The germline gives CDR1 MNHEY, CDR2 SVGEGT. The CDR3 runs 14 residues. The junction had 3 bases not matched to a gene; V was cut back by 7 bases and J by 1 base. This chain's CDR3 is CASKGGVNTGELFF. In DNA form, the CDR3 reads TGTGCCAGCAAGGGAGGGGTGAACACCGGGGAGCTGTTTTTT.

This clonotype came up many times. The genes are TRBV19 and TRBJ1-2; D possibly corresponds to TRBD1 (6 bases). The CDR3 has 15 amino acids. Trimming removed 5 bases from V and 6 bases from J, with 19 bases in between. CDR1 and CDR2 (germline): LNHDA, SQIVND (reference sequence). The CDR3 spells CASSPGTYGRNGYTF. CDR3 nucleotide sequence: TGTGCCAGTAGTCCTGGGACATACGGACGAAATGGCTACACCTTC.

In its sample, this clonotype was seen many times. CDR3 bases: TGTGCCAGCAGTTTTTCTGGTACAGGGGGAGATGGAGGCACTGAAGCTTTCTTT. Its translation: CASSFSGTGGDGGTEAFF. The genes are TRBV12-3 or TRBV12-4 and TRBJ1-1; 8 nucleotides align to TRBD1. This CDR3 is built from 18 residues. Losses at the gene ends were 3 bases for V and 4 bases for J; bases not matched to a gene: 16.

This clonotype came up many times. This chain uses TRBV7-6 with TRBJ2-1, with D perhaps being TRBD1 or TRBD2 (5 bases each). Deletions cut 1 base from V and 7 bases from J, with 14 bases between. Germline V lookup: CDR1 SGHVS, CDR2 FNYEAQ. This CDR3 region has 15 residues. CDR3 loop: CASSLESGARNEQFF. CDR3 nucleotide sequence: TGTGCCAGCAGCTTAGAATCCGGGGCAAGAAATGAGCAGTTCTTC.

This clonotype was counted many times. This chain uses TRBV29-1 with TRBJ1-1, with 11 bases that match TRBD1. Germline V gene data show CDR1 as SQVTM and CDR2 as ANQGSEA. CDR3 length equals 15 residues. J gave up 4 bases and V 5 bases, and 9 bases lay outside the gene matches. CDR3 nucleotide sequence: TGCAGCGTTTCCCCGGGCGGGACAGGGGGCACTGAAGCTTTCTTT. This sequence encodes CSVSPGGTGGTEAFF.

This clonotype was detected ten times or more. This rearrangement joins TRBV7-2 to TRBJ2-7, with a weak D call TRBD2 (6 bases). Germline-derived CDR1 and CDR2 are SGHTA and FQGNSA. The CDR3 loop spans 14 amino acids. Trimming removed 3 bases from V and 3 bases from J, with 12 bases in between. The DNA of the CDR3 is TGTGCCAGCAGCTTCACGGTGGGGGGCTACGAGCAGTACTTC. Translated: CASSFTVGGYEQYF.

This clonotype was recorded at least ten times. The V call is TRBV29-1, the J call TRBJ1-2, with D uncertain. V lost 5 bases to trimming and J lost 4 bases, with 8 bases between them. Germline loops: CDR1 SQVTM, CDR2 ANQGSEA. The CDR3 runs to 11 residues. CDR3 loop: CSVRATYGYTF. Here the CDR3 DNA reads TGCAGCGTTCGGGCGACCTATGGCTACACCTTC.

Ten or more counts support this clonotype. The chain carries TRBV19 and TRBJ2-2; D is undetermined. The germline V gene encodes CDR1 LNHDA and CDR2 SQIVND (reference sequence). Trimming removed 6 bases at V and 2 bases at J, with 16 bases between. This CDR3 has 16 residues. The CDR3 bases are TGTGCCAGTAGGAGCCGACGGTCTTCAAACACCGGGGAGCTGTTTTTT. Its protein is CASRSRRSSNTGELFF.

The sample holds many counts of this clonotype. The V gene is TRBV7-2, the J gene TRBJ2-3; D not certain. Trimming took off 2 bases at V and 1 base at J, with 7 bases between the two ends. CDR1 SGHTA and CDR2 FQGNSA come from the germline V gene. CDR3 length: 14 amino acids. CDR3 in DNA: TGTGCCAGCAGCTTATTGCAGGGCACAGATACGCAGTATTTT. This gives the protein CASSLLQGTDTQYF.

In its sample, this clonotype was seen a few times. The chain is built from TRBV28 and TRBJ2-3; the match to TRBD1 covers 11 bases. The germline gives CDR1 MDHEN, CDR2 SYDVKM. The CDR3 is 17 amino acids. V shed 3 bases, J shed 3 bases, and the junction held 8 bases outside the gene matches. CDR3 sequence reads: CASSFPGQGVETDTQYF. The CDR3 DNA reads as TGTGCCAGCAGTTTCCCGGGACAGGGGGTTGAAACAGATACGCAGTATTTT.

This clonotype was counted at least ten times. This chain connects TRBV23-1 to TRBJ2-1; TRBD2 might be the D (5 bases). TRBV23-1 is recorded as an ORF, its role being uncertain. CDR3 length equals 14 residues. The V end lost 9 bases, the J end lost 5 bases, and 17 bases lay between the germline ends. The CDR3 bases are TGCGCCAGAGGCTCGGGTGCCGGGAACAATGAGCAGTTCTTC. As protein: CARGSGAGNNEQFF.

This clonotype was detected many times. The chain has TRBV11-2 and TRBJ1-2; no clear D. The CDR3 contains 12 residues. V lost 6 bases and J 3 bases, leaving 8 bases between the germline ends. Germline assignment: CDR1 SGHAT and CDR2 FQNNGV. The CDR3: CASSPVHYGYTF. The CDR3 nucleotides are TGTGCCAGCAGTCCCGTACACTATGGCTACACCTTC. Drawing the rest from reference TRBV11-2 and TRBJ1-2, the complete variable domain is EAGVAQSPRYKIIEKRQSVAFWCNPISGHATLYWYQQILGQGPKLLIQFQNNGVVDDSQLPKDRFSAERLKGVDSTLKIQPAKLEDSAVYLCASSPVHYGYTFGSGTRLTVV.

This clonotype was counted many times. The chain uses TRBV20-1 and TRBJ1-5; no firm D call. The CDR3 covers 13 residues. V dropped 4 bases and J dropped 3 bases, with 10 bases sitting between them. Germline CDR1 reads DFQATT; CDR2 reads SNEGSKA (reference sequence). CDR3 DNA sequence: TGCAGTGCTATTCCACCGGTCAATCAGCCCCAGCATTTT. Translating gives CSAIPPVNQPQHF.

The sample holds a few counts of this clonotype. This sequence joins TRBV13 and TRBJ2-3; D gene uncertain. The CDR3 consists of 14 residues. The V gene's germline CDR1 is PRHDT and CDR2 FYEKMQ (reference sequence). Trimming stripped 1 base from V and 6 bases from J, with 11 bases between. The DNA of the CDR3 is TGTGCCAGCAGCTTAGAGACTTCCTCGGATACGCAGTATTTT. Translating gives CASSLETSSDTQYF. The variable domain in full, completed from reference TRBV13 and TRBJ2-3, reads AAGVIQSPRHLIKEKRETATLKCYPIPRHDTVYWYQQGPGQDPQFLISFYEKMQSDKGSIPDRFSAQQFSDYHSELNMSSLELGDSALYFCASSLETSSDTQYFGPGTRLTVL.

This clonotype has a count of ten or more. The chain couples TRBV7-2 to TRBJ2-5; D uncertain. The CDR3 is 15 residues long. The ends were cut back, 5 bases at V and 4 bases at J, with 17 bases in the middle. CDR1 is SGHTA and CDR2 is FQGNSA in the germline V gene. The CDR3 DNA follows: TGTGCCAGCAGCCCAATGGGCGGAATGCCAGAGACCCAGTACTTC. Translated: CASSPMGGMPETQYF.

This clonotype appeared many times. The CDR3 DNA follows: TGTGCCAGCAGCCTAACCGGGACAGGGTCTGCACCCCTCCACTTT. It is translated as CASSLTGTGSAPLHF. The chain has TRBV7-2 and TRBJ1-6; 9 bases fit TRBD1. Germline CDR1 and CDR2: SGHTA and FQGNSA. This CDR3 has 15 residues. Trimming removed 5 bases from V and 11 bases from J; junction bases left unmatched: 10.

At least ten counts were recorded for this clonotype. This chain connects TRBV7-2 to TRBJ2-3, with TRBD2 identical over 10 bases. The CDR3 has 16 amino acids. Trimming at V came to 1 base and at J to 4 bases, leaving 5 bases not matched to a gene. Germline V lookup: CDR1 SGHTA, CDR2 FQGNSA. DNA for the CDR3: TGTGCCAGCAGCTTAGTTGGGCTAGCGGGGGCAGATACGCAGTATTTT. Residues: CASSLVGLAGADTQYF.

This clonotype was observed at least ten times. The rearrangement links TRBV7-9 to TRBJ1-3; unclear D gene. Trimming took off 5 bases at V and 0 bases at J, with 14 bases between the two ends. Germline loops: CDR1 SEHNR, CDR2 FQNEAQ (reference sequence). The CDR3 totals 16 residues. The CDR3 here is CASSPPGPVSGNTIYF. As DNA, the CDR3 is TGTGCCAGCAGCCCGCCCGGACCGGTCTCTGGAAACACCATATATTTT. The entire variable domain, with the rest obtained from reference TRBV7-9 and TRBJ1-3, is as follows: DTGVSQNPRHKITKRGQNVTFRCDPISEHNRLYWYRQTLGQGPEFLTYFQNEAQLEKSRLLSDRFSAERPKGSFSTLEIQRTEQGDSAMYLCASSPPGPVSGNTIYFGEGSWLTVV.

This clonotype was seen many times. The gene calls are TRBV7-2 and TRBJ2-1, with 12 bases aligning to TRBD2. The CDR3 length is 16 residues. Germline assignment: CDR1 SGHTA and CDR2 FQGNSA. Losses at the gene ends were 0 bases for V and 5 bases for J; bases not matched to a gene: 2. The CDR3 is CASSLALAGGNNEQFF. The CDR3 bases are TGTGCCAGCAGCTTAGCACTAGCGGGGGGAAACAATGAGCAGTTCTTC.

This clonotype was counted ten times or more. The gene calls are TRBV6-2 or TRBV6-3 and TRBJ1-5; D remains unclear. V was pared by 6 bases and J by 0 bases, with 15 bases between. There are 16 residues in the CDR3. Looked up from germline, CDR1 is MNHEY and CDR2 is SVGEGT. The CDR3 nucleotides read TGTGCCAGCAGAGGACCCCGGGAGAGTAGCAATCAGCCCCAGCATTTT. Its translation is CASRGPRESSNQPQHF.

This clonotype appeared many times. J is TRBJ1-2 and V is TRBV2, with 9 positions matching TRBD1. Germline V lookup: CDR1 SNHLY, CDR2 FYNNEI. The CDR3 runs 14 residues. The trim removed 5 bases at V and 8 bases at J, leaving 9 bases unmatched. CDR3 nucleotide sequence: TGTGCCAGCAGTTCAGTCCGGGACAGGGAGGGCTACACCTTC. It specifies CASSSVRDREGYTF.

The chain couples TRBV5-5 to TRBJ2-3; the D call may be TRBD1 or TRBD2 (5 bases each). The CDR3 covers 16 residues. V was cut by 1 base and J by 0 bases, with 12 bases left in between. From germline, CDR1 is SGHKS and CDR2 YYEKEE (reference sequence). For the CDR3, the DNA is TGTGCCAGCAGCTTGCAGGGAGCGCCCAGCACAGATACGCAGTATTTT. Its translation: CASSLQGAPSTDTQYF. Variable domain in full (rest from reference TRBV5-5 and TRBJ2-3): DAGVTQSPTHLIKTRGQQVTLRCSPISGHKSVSWYQQVLGQGPQFIFQYYEKEERGRGNFPDRFSARQFPNYSSELNVNALLLGDSALYLCASSLQGAPSTDTQYFGPGTRLTVL.

This clonotype has a count of ten or more. V and J are TRBV7-8 and TRBJ1-2, with D possibly TRBD1 on 5 matching bases. The CDR3 runs to 14 residues. In germline, CDR1 is SGHVS, CDR2 FQNEAQ. V lost 5 bases and J 4 bases, leaving 14 bases between the germline ends. The CDR3 DNA reads TGTGCCAGCAGCGGTACAGGAGCCGGCTATGGCTACACCTTC. Protein product: CASSGTGAGYGYTF.